Below, 19 T cell receptor beta chains from the same sample are listed, as sequenced in a study of blood T cell repertoires in COVID-19. The repertoire was sequenced with immunoSEQ multiplex PCR; TCRdb's copy has only in-frame clones and lacks some. The repertoire holds around 200,000 clones, with 80% to 90% as singletons. The sample consisted of peripheral blood. The receptors were gathered from a woman aged 80 or over with acute or convalescent COVID-19.

The chain carries TRBV11-2 and TRBJ1-2; possibly TRBD1 for D (5 bases). CDR3 length: 14 residues. V was shortened by 5 bases and J by 2 bases, with 12 bases between the two germline ends. The germline gives CDR1 SGHAT, CDR2 FQNNGV. DNA for the CDR3: TGTGCCAGCAGCCCGACGGGGGGAAACTATGGCTACACCTTC. Encoded protein: CASSPTGGNYGYTF.

The rearrangement joins TRBV7-9 to TRBJ1-2; 7 nucleotides line up with TRBD1. Germline V gene data show CDR1 as SEHNR and CDR2 as FQNEAQ (reference sequence). V was clipped by 5 bases and J by 4 bases; unmatched bases: 4. The CDR3 extends over 13 amino acids. In DNA form, the CDR3 reads TGTGCCAGCAGCGGGGACAGCTCCTATGGCTACACCTTC. Translation: CASSGDSSYGYTF.

V is TRBV5-1 and J is TRBJ2-1; TRBD2 might be the D (7 bases). CDR3 size: 18 residues. With 4 bases removed from V and 5 bases from J, the gap between germline ends came to 25 bases. Germline CDR1 is SGHRS and CDR2 is YFSETQ. The CDR3 bases are TGCGCCAGCAGCCGGGGACTTCAGGGGCGGGAGTTCCACAATGAGCAGTTCTTC. It specifies CASSRGLQGREFHNEQFF.

The chain links TRBV18 to TRBJ2-7; 8 positions match TRBD1. Per the germline V gene, CDR1 is KGHSH and CDR2 is LQKENI. Unmatched junction bases numbered 6, after V lost 5 bases and J lost 3 bases. The CDR3 covers 14 residues. CDR3 bases: TGTGCCAGCTCAGCGGACAGGGACGACTACGAGCAGTACTTC. It specifies CASSADRDDYEQYF.

The chain couples TRBV5-1 to TRBJ1-4; a possible D gene is TRBD1 (6 bases). Germline V gene data show CDR1 as SGHRS and CDR2 as YFSETQ. Trimming shortened V by 0 bases and J by 3 bases, and 9 bases separated the two germline ends. The CDR3 runs 15 residues. The CDR3 loop is CASSLEAGANEKLFF. CDR3 bases: TGCGCCAGCAGCTTGGAAGCAGGGGCTAATGAAAAACTGTTTTTT. The full variable domain, completed using reference TRBV5-1 and TRBJ1-4, is KAGVTQTPRYLIKTRGQQVTLSCSPISGHRSVSWYQQTPGQGLQFLFEYFSETQRNKGNFPGRFSGRQFSNSRSEMNVSTLELGDSALYLCASSLEAGANEKLFFGSGTQLSVL.

This chain connects TRBV5-1 to TRBJ2-3; 9 positions agree with TRBD1. Germline values: CDR1 SGHRS, CDR2 YFSETQ. Unmatched junction bases numbered 10, after V lost 8 bases and J lost 3 bases. This CDR3 is built from 15 residues. CDR3: CASNTGGLITDTQYF. In nucleotides, the CDR3 is TGCGCCAGTAATACAGGGGGCTTAATTACAGATACGCAGTATTTT.

The chain combines TRBV30 with TRBJ1-1, with 7 bases fitting TRBD1. Germline-derived CDR1 and CDR2 are GTSNPN and SVGIG (reference sequence). This CDR3 contains 15 residues. The V and J ends lost 2 bases and 1 base, in that order; junction bases with no gene match: 7. CDR3 sequence (DNA): TGTGCCTGGAGTCTGACTCACAGGGGGAACACTGAAGCTTTCTTT. Translated, it gives CAWSLTHRGNTEAFF. The variable domain in full, completed from reference TRBV30 and TRBJ1-1, reads SQTIHQWPATLVQPVGSPLSLECTVEGTSNPNLYWYRQAAGRGLQLLFYSVGIGQISSEVPQNLSASRPQDRQFILSSKKLLLSDSGFYLCAWSLTHRGNTEAFFGQGTRLTVV.

Comments on this clone: An end of the junction differs from the germline gene, which may be a read error. This chain joins TRBV7-2 and TRBJ2-5, with D possibly being TRBD2 (5 bases). CDR3 length equals 15 residues. Germline V lookup: CDR1 SGHTA, CDR2 FQGNSA. The CDR3, as DNA: TGTGCCAGCAGCCTAGCCGTGGGCCCCCAAGAGACCCAGTACTTC. Protein product: CASSLAVGPQETQYF.

The V and J genes are TRBV18 and TRBJ2-1, with a tentative D call TRBD2 (6 bases). CDR1 and CDR2 (germline): KGHSH, LQKENI. The V end was cut by 2 bases, the J end by 3 bases, with 20 bases between. This CDR3 is 18 amino acids long. The CDR3 sequence: CASSPSNAGTELYNEQFF. DNA of the CDR3: TGTGCCAGCTCACCAAGTAACGCGGGGACTGAACTCTACAATGAGCAGTTCTTC.

V gene TRBV7-3 combines with J gene TRBJ2-7; TRBD2 aligns across 8 bases. The CDR3 spans 15 residues. The J segment lost 3 bases and the V segment lost 1 base, leaving 5 bases of the junction unmatched. The germline V gene has CDR1 SGHTA and CDR2 FQGTGA. The chain's CDR3 is CASSLRREARYEQYF. The CDR3 DNA is TGTGCCAGCAGCTTAAGGCGGGAGGCTCGCTACGAGCAGTACTTC. The variable domain in full, completed from reference TRBV7-3 and TRBJ2-7, reads GAGVSQTPSNKVTEKGKYVELRCDPISGHTALYWYRQSLGQGPEFLIYFQGTGAADDSGLPNDRFFAVRPEGSVSTLKIQRTERGDSAVYLCASSLRREARYEQYFGPGTRLTVT.

This chain links TRBV19 with TRBJ2-7, with 8 nucleotides matching TRBD2. The trim removed 7 bases at V and 6 bases at J, leaving 11 bases unmatched. This CDR3 comprises 14 residues. From germline, CDR1 is LNHDA and CDR2 SQIVND (reference sequence). CDR3 protein: CASTVSGGRLEQYF. In DNA, the CDR3 is TGTGCCAGTACCGTATCGGGAGGGCGTCTCGAGCAGTACTTC.

J is TRBJ1-6 and V is TRBV3-1 (or the pseudogene TRBV3-2); D might be TRBD1 (5 bases). Germline lookup yields CDR1 LGHDT and CDR2 YNNKEL (reference sequence). The CDR3 totals 16 residues. The V end was cut by 0 bases, the J end by 2 bases, with 8 bases between. The CDR3 protein is CASSQDVGPYNSPLHF. CDR3 DNA sequence: TGTGCCAGCAGCCAAGATGTGGGGCCCTATAATTCACCCCTCCACTTT.

The V call is TRBV7-2, the J call TRBJ2-3; 11 bases map to TRBD1. V was pared by 5 bases and J by 5 bases, with 6 bases of the junction left unmatched. The CDR3 is 15 amino acids. Germline loops: CDR1 SGHTA, CDR2 FQGNSA. For the CDR3, the DNA is TGTGCCAGCAGCGTACAAGGGACAGGGGGAGATACGCAGTATTTT. Amino acid sequence: CASSVQGTGGDTQYF.

This clone was seen only once. The chain uses TRBV5-1 and TRBJ1-3; no firm D call. V gave up 4 bases and J gave up 0 bases, with 14 bases separating them. Germline CDR1 and CDR2: SGHRS and YFSETQ. The CDR3 consists of 16 residues. CDR3 sequence reads: CASSAYFPGSGNTIYF. The DNA of the CDR3 is TGCGCCAGCAGCGCCTACTTCCCAGGCTCTGGAAACACCATATATTTT.

This clone was detected a few times. The chain links TRBV30 to TRBJ1-4, with 8 bases that match TRBD1. With V trimmed by 0 bases and J by 4 bases, 4 bases remained unmatched. This CDR3 spans 15 amino acids. Germline lookup yields CDR1 GTSNPN and CDR2 SVGIG (reference sequence). CDR3 sequence: CAWSVPTGGNEKLFF. DNA for the CDR3: TGTGCCTGGAGTGTACCCACAGGGGGTAATGAAAAACTGTTTTTT.

The V gene is TRBV30, the J gene TRBJ2-2; D is possibly TRBD1 (6 bases). V was trimmed by 5 bases and J by 3 bases, leaving 7 bases between them. Germline V CDR1 and CDR2: GTSNPN, SVGIG (reference sequence). There are 12 residues in the CDR3. CDR3 DNA sequence: TGTGCCTGGGGGGGCGACACCGGGGAGCTGTTTTTT. This codes for CAWGGDTGELFF. The variable domain in full, with the rest retrieved from reference TRBV30 and TRBJ2-2, is SQTIHQWPATLVQPVGSPLSLECTVEGTSNPNLYWYRQAAGRGLQLLFYSVGIGQISSEVPQNLSASRPQDRQFILSSKKLLLSDSGFYLCAWGGDTGELFFGEGSRLTVL.

In its sample, this clone was seen once. This sequence joins TRBV3-1 (or the pseudogene TRBV3-2) and TRBJ2-2; 7 positions agree with TRBD2. The CDR3 covers 15 residues. With 1 base clipped from V and 11 bases from J, the junction kept 10 bases outside the gene matches. CDR1 is LGHDT, CDR2 YNNKEL, per germline (reference sequence). As DNA, the CDR3 is TGTGCCAGCAGCCAAGGGACTAGAATGACAAACGAGCTGTTTTTT. Protein: CASSQGTRMTNELFF.

This clone was found a few times. This chain links TRBV9 with TRBJ1-2; possibly TRBD1 for D (5 bases). Germline values: CDR1 SGDLS, CDR2 YYNGEE. The CDR3 is 13 residues long. The ends were cut back, 3 bases at V and 8 bases at J, with 14 bases in the middle. The CDR3 DNA reads TGTGCCAGCAGCGCGAGAGGCGGGGACGGCTACACCTTC. This codes for CASSARGGDGYTF.

This clone was detected only a few times. The V and J genes are TRBV2 and TRBJ1-4, with 9 bases identical to TRBD1. Germline CDR1 reads SNHLY; CDR2 reads FYNNEI. J gave up 6 bases and V 5 bases, and 7 bases lay outside the gene matches. The CDR3 loop spans 15 amino acids. This chain's CDR3 is CASSRLQGADEKLFF. The CDR3 nucleotides are TGTGCCAGCAGTCGTTTACAGGGGGCGGATGAAAAACTGTTTTTT.